Each of the 29 T cell receptor beta chains below was sequenced from the same sample in a study of neurological immune-mediated disorders (dated by TCRdb to between 2018 and 2020). Receptor amplification or capture employed 5' RACE. The instrument given in TCRdb is Illumina HiSeq 2500. The raw public reads went through TCRdb reprocessing: fastp at Q25, MiXCR clone calling, in-frame beta chains kept. Every entry covers one CDR3 protein and lists the most common genes and DNA from its rows. This sample holds 20,000 to 25,000 distinct CDR3 sequences; about 15% were observed only once. About 15% of the sample is in the top ten clones. The source material was PBMCs. The source of these receptors is a female donor with HTLV-1-associated myelopathy (HAM/TSP).

The J gene is TRBJ2-3, the V gene TRBV20-1; 10 positions match TRBD2. The junction had 2 bases not matched to a gene; V was cut back by 2 bases and J by 3 bases. The CDR3 totals 14 residues. The germline CDR1 and CDR2 sequences are DFQATT and SNEGSKA (reference sequence). The chain's CDR3 is CSARQRGGTDTQYF. The CDR3 DNA sequence: TGCAGTGCTAGACAGCGGGGGGGTACAGATACGCAGTATTTT.

This clonotype has at least ten counts. V usage is TRBV2 and J usage is TRBJ1-4; D gene uncertain. Trimming shortened V by 7 bases and J by 0 bases, and 12 bases separated the two germline ends. CDR1 and CDR2 from the germline V gene are SNHLY and FYNNEI. The CDR3 spans 15 residues. The CDR3 nucleotides are TGTGCCAGCACCCTCACGGCCTCAACTAATGAAAAACTGTTTTTT. The encoded protein is CASTLTASTNEKLFF.

This clonotype was counted ten times or more. This rearrangement joins TRBV20-1 to TRBJ1-5; 8 nucleotides line up with TRBD1. V was clipped by 3 bases and J by 5 bases; unmatched bases: 3. Germline CDR1 and CDR2: DFQATT and SNEGSKA (reference sequence). The CDR3 is 13 residues long. Written as DNA, the CDR3 is TGCAGTGCTAGCCAGGGGGCGGATCAGCCCCAGCATTTT. This encodes CSASQGADQPQHF.

This clonotype was detected ten times or more. This chain uses TRBV19 with TRBJ1-2, with 7 bases aligning to TRBD1. The ends lost 4 bases at V and 4 bases at J; junction bases unmatched: 15. This CDR3 is 17 amino acids long. CDR1 and CDR2 (germline): LNHDA, SQIVND (reference sequence). The CDR3, as DNA: TGTGCCAGTAGTACTAGGACCCGGGACAGCCTAGTCTATGGCTACACCTTC. Amino acid sequence: CASSTRTRDSLVYGYTF.

This clonotype has just a few counts. The chain is built from TRBV20-1 and TRBJ2-2; the D is unclear. The germline V gene encodes CDR1 DFQATT and CDR2 SNEGSKA (reference sequence). The V and J ends lost 5 bases and 1 base respectively, with 14 bases between them. The CDR3 is 15 residues long. The CDR3 coding sequence is TGCAGTGCTTCCCCCCGGCAGGTGAACACCGGGGAGCTGTTTTTT. This gives the protein CSASPRQVNTGELFF.

Comment on this clonotype: Because the CDR3's place on the DNA is in doubt, the DNA is left out and the CDR3 is given as listed by TCRdb. The rearrangement joins TRBV5-5 to TRBJ1-5. Inclusive of both ends, the CDR3 amounts to 21 amino acids. Looked up from germline, CDR1 is SGHKS and CDR2 is YYEKEE (reference sequence). The CDR3 sequence is CASSFYICSARRGSSNQPQHF.

This clonotype was seen ten or more times. The chain has TRBV20-1 and TRBJ1-4, with D perhaps TRBD1 (5 bases). Germline CDR1 reads DFQATT; CDR2 reads SNEGSKA (reference sequence). The CDR3 is 17 amino acids. Trimming stripped 0 bases from V and 3 bases from J, with 17 bases between. The CDR3 nucleotides read TGCAGTGCTAGAGACAGGGTATCGGGCACGTCTAATGAAAAACTGTTTTTT. Translation gives CSARDRVSGTSNEKLFF.

This clonotype was counted ten times or more. One junction end does not reproduce the germline sequence, and a read error may be involved. The chain uses TRBV20-1 and TRBJ2-3; the match to TRBD2 covers 11 bases. The CDR3 consists of 15 residues. CDR1 is DFQATT and CDR2 is SNEGSKA in the germline V gene (reference sequence). For the CDR3, the DNA is TGCAGTGCTTACCCCACTAGCGGGAGCAAAGATACGCAGTATTTT. Amino acid sequence: CSAYPTSGSKDTQYF.

This clonotype is categorized as medium-sized. The chain recombines TRBV24-1 with TRBJ2-1; no reliable D call. V lost 1 base and J lost 7, with 4 bases in between. The CDR3 spans 12 residues. Germline loops: CDR1 KGHDR, CDR2 SFDVKD. The CDR3 coding sequence is TGTGCCACCAGTGATTTAGGGAATGAGCAGTTCTTC. This translates into CATSDLGNEQFF.

This clonotype was counted only a few times. The junction differs from germline at one of its ends, possibly a read error. J is TRBJ2-7 and V is TRBV7-7; D is uncertain. Germline V gives CDR1 SSHAT, CDR2 FNYEAQ (reference sequence). This CDR3 spans 13 amino acids. The DNA of the CDR3 is TGTGCTAGCAGCTTAGGGCCTGGGTACGAGCAGTACTTC. Protein product: CASSLGPGYEQYF.

This clonotype has a count of ten or more. V and J are TRBV20-1 and TRBJ2-7; D call uncertain. The CDR3 contains 12 residues. Trimming pared 3 bases from V and 4 bases from J, leaving 10 bases between. CDR1 and CDR2 (germline): DFQATT, SNEGSKA (reference sequence). CDR3 sequence: CSASRTSYEQYF. CDR3 DNA sequence: TGCAGTGCTAGCAGAACCTCATACGAGCAGTACTTC.

This clonotype has at least ten counts. This chain links TRBV29-1 with TRBJ2-5, with D unresolved. The CDR3 has 11 residues. CDR1 is SQVTM, CDR2 ANQGSEA, per germline. CDR3 amino acids: CTSGEAETQYF. CDR3 in DNA: TGCACCTCTGGAGAAGCTGAGACCCAGTACTTC.

This clonotype was counted many times. The V gene is TRBV19, the J gene TRBJ1-1; TRBD1 is a possible D gene (6 bases). This CDR3 has 14 amino acids. The V gene's germline CDR1 is LNHDA and CDR2 SQIVND (reference sequence). Trimming removed 5 bases at V and 1 base at J, with 11 bases between. The CDR3 protein is CASSPEGGNTEAFF. CDR3 coding DNA: TGTGCCAGTAGTCCGGAGGGGGGGAACACTGAAGCTTTCTTT.

This clonotype was counted ten times or more. The rearrangement uses TRBV5-1 and TRBJ2-3; TRBD2 matches at 7 bases. The CDR3 sequence is 13 residues long. Looked up from germline, CDR1 is SGHRS and CDR2 is YFSETQ. J lost 6 bases, V lost 4 bases, and 5 bases had no gene match. The CDR3 DNA is TGCGCCAGCAGCAGGACTAGTTTGGATACGCAGTATTTT. Its protein product is CASSRTSLDTQYF.

This clonotype was seen repeatedly, ten times or more. This chain connects TRBV20-1 to TRBJ1-6, with a weak D call TRBD1 (5 bases). Trimming removed 1 base at V and 8 bases at J, with 18 bases between. The CDR3 is 16 residues long. Germline V gene lookup returns CDR1 DFQATT and CDR2 SNEGSKA (reference sequence). CDR3 coding DNA: TGCAGTGCTAGAGGGGGCAGTTACAGGACCCATTCACCCCTCCACTTT. Residues: CSARGGSYRTHSPLHF.

This clonotype was seen at least ten times. V usage is TRBV3-1 and J usage is TRBJ2-3, with D possibly matching TRBD1 (5 bases). Germline V gene lookup returns CDR1 LGHDT and CDR2 YNNKEL (reference sequence). V shed 3 bases and J shed 3 bases, with 7 bases lying between them. This CDR3 has 13 amino acids. The CDR3 is CASSHYRTDTQYF. DNA of the CDR3: TGTGCCAGCAGCCATTACAGGACAGATACGCAGTATTTT.

This clonotype was found many times. The rearrangement uses TRBV12-3 or TRBV12-4 and TRBJ2-3; 7 nucleotides match TRBD1. V gave up 6 bases and J gave up 1 base; unmatched junction bases: 7. CDR3 size: 15 residues. CDR3 in amino acids: CASRNSGTGTDTQYF. The DNA for the CDR3 is TGTGCCAGCAGGAACTCCGGGACAGGCACAGATACGCAGTATTTT.

This clonotype was counted ten times or more. The J gene is TRBJ2-7, the V gene TRBV7-6; TRBD2 might be the D (6 bases). The CDR3 covers 15 residues. Germline V CDR1 and CDR2: SGHVS, FNYEAQ. Trimming shortened V by 1 base and J by 2 bases, and 12 bases separated the two germline ends. The DNA of the CDR3 is TGTGCCAGCAGCTTAGTCGGGGGACCTACCTACGAGCAGTACTTC. Translated: CASSLVGGPTYEQYF. Looking up the rest from reference TRBV7-6 and TRBJ2-7 gives the full variable domain: GAGVSQSPRYKVTKRGQDVALRCDPISGHVSLYWYRQALGQGPEFLTYFNYEAQQDKSGLPNDRFSAERPEGSISTLTIQRTEQRDSAMYRCASSLVGGPTYEQYFGPGTRLTVT.

Many counts were recorded for this clonotype. This chain's CDR3 is CASSLGGTGENGYTF. CDR3 nucleotides: TGTGCCAGCAGCTTAGGCGGGACAGGCGAAAATGGCTACACCTTC. The chain combines TRBV7-2 with TRBJ1-2; 8 nucleotides align to TRBD1. Germline lookup yields CDR1 SGHTA and CDR2 FQGNSA. The CDR3 is made up of 15 amino acids. The V and J ends lost 1 base and 6 bases, in that order; junction bases with no gene match: 7. Drawing the rest from reference TRBV7-2 and TRBJ1-2, the complete variable domain is GAGVSQSPSNKVTEKGKDVELRCDPISGHTALYWYRQSLGQGLEFLIYFQGNSAPDKSGLPSDRFSAERTGGSVSTLTIQRTQQEDSAVYLCASSLGGTGENGYTFGSGTRLTVV.

This clonotype is deemed medium-sized. The chain combines TRBV25-1 with TRBJ2-3; possible D gene TRBD1, 5 bases. The CDR3 covers 15 residues. Germline loops: CDR1 MGHDK, CDR2 SYGVNS. Trimming took off 1 base at V and 4 bases at J, with 12 bases between the two ends. This chain's CDR3 is CASSESHTGADTQYF. The CDR3 coding sequence is TGTGCCAGCAGTGAATCCCATACAGGAGCAGATACGCAGTATTTT.

This clonotype appeared a few times. The genes are TRBV19 and TRBJ2-1, with 7 bases that match TRBD1. This CDR3 is 12 amino acids long. V was pared by 8 bases and J by 4 bases, with 2 bases of the junction left unmatched. CDR1 is LNHDA, CDR2 SQIVND, per germline (reference sequence). CDR3 coding DNA: TGTGCCAGTTCGGACAGGTACAATGAGCAGTTCTTC. Its protein product is CASSDRYNEQFF.

The chain employs TRBV7-2 and TRBJ2-7; the D gene is possibly TRBD2 (5 bases). Trimming removed 0 bases at V and 0 bases at J, with 6 bases between. This CDR3 spans 14 amino acids. Germline V gives CDR1 SGHTA, CDR2 FQGNSA. The CDR3 DNA sequence: TGTGCCAGCAGCTTAGCGGGGAGCTCCTACGAGCAGTACTTC. It translates to CASSLAGSSYEQYF.

The CDR3 coding sequence is TGTGCCAGCAGTTTTTACCAAGGGAGTAGCAATCAGCCCCAGCATTTT. It encodes CASSFYQGSSNQPQHF. This rearrangement joins TRBV28 to TRBJ1-5, with D unclear. The CDR3 covers 16 residues. CDR1 is MDHEN, CDR2 SYDVKM, per germline. The V and J ends lost 3 bases and 0 bases respectively, with 12 bases between them.

Of note for this clonotype: Since a much larger clone is just one base distant, this may be a read error. The chain is built from TRBV7-6 and TRBJ1-1; 11 bases line up with TRBD1. V shed 5 bases, J shed 3 bases, and the junction held 11 bases outside the gene matches. Germline values: CDR1 SGHVS, CDR2 FNYEAQ. The CDR3 contains 17 residues. DNA for the CDR3: TGTGCCAGCAGCCCCAGGACAGGGGGCTATTCGGACACTGAAGCTTTCTTT. This encodes CASSPRTGGYSDTEAFF.

This clonotype was seen at least ten times. V and J are TRBV5-1 and TRBJ2-5, with 7 bases aligning to TRBD2. Per the germline V gene, CDR1 is SGHRS and CDR2 is YFSETQ. This CDR3 comprises 14 residues. With 5 bases clipped from V and 5 bases from J, the junction kept 9 bases outside the gene matches. In DNA form, the CDR3 reads TGCGCCAGCAGGTCCGTGGCGGGGGATGAGACCCAGTACTTC. It yields the protein CASRSVAGDETQYF.

This clonotype was detected many times. The chain carries TRBV5-1 and TRBJ2-2; D ambiguous. Germline V lookup: CDR1 SGHRS, CDR2 YFSETQ. The CDR3 has 14 amino acids. V was shortened by 2 bases and J by 2 bases, with 7 bases between the two germline ends. The CDR3 reads CASSLSANTGELFF. In DNA, the CDR3 is TGCGCCAGCAGCTTATCAGCCAACACCGGGGAGCTGTTTTTT.

Ten or more counts support this clonotype. The chain carries TRBV20-1 and TRBJ1-1; a weak D match, TRBD1 (6 bases). This CDR3 contains 15 residues. Germline CDR1 DFQATT, CDR2 SNEGSKA (reference sequence). V lost 5 bases and J lost 5, with 21 bases in between. The CDR3 DNA sequence: TGCAGTGCTGTAACTTTGGCTAGGGGGGATACTGAAGCTTTCTTT. Its translation: CSAVTLARGDTEAFF.

The chain is built from TRBV7-6 and TRBJ2-5; maybe TRBD2 (7 bases). Germline V gene lookup returns CDR1 SGHVS and CDR2 FNYEAQ. The CDR3 extends over 14 amino acids. Trimming removed 5 bases from V and 2 bases from J, with 12 bases in between. This chain's CDR3 is CASSRGGLQETQYF. The CDR3 nucleotides read TGTGCCAGCAGCCGCGGGGGCCTACAAGAGACCCAGTACTTC.

This clonotype was picked up one time. The V and J genes are TRBV20-1 and TRBJ2-5, with D tentatively TRBD2 (7 bases). Between the trimmed V and J ends, which lost 3 bases and 10 bases, there was a span of 18 bases. From germline, CDR1 is DFQATT and CDR2 SNEGSKA (reference sequence). The CDR3 is 13 amino acids. The CDR3 DNA reads as TGCAGTGCTAGGGTTACAGGGAGGGAGGACCAGTACTTC. Amino acid sequence: CSARVTGREDQYF.